The clone carrying this T cell receptor beta chain showed up just a few times. The data were taken from a study of OX40 agonist ivuxolimab in advanced cancers. As for the study in general: Aged roughly 20 to 85 with a mean of 60 years, they were 82.7% male.

Repertoires were generated with immunoSEQ multiplex PCR, while TCRdb's copy carries only in-frame clones and drops some. The profile shows around 62,000 clones, 80% to 85% of them singletons. The germline CDR1 and CDR2 sequences are SEHNR and FQNEAQ (reference sequence). Trimming took off 7 bases at V and 0 bases at J, with 15 bases between the two ends. CDR3 length: 15 amino acids. The rearrangement uses TRBV7-9 and TRBJ1-1; possible D gene TRBD1, 5 bases. The material was CD4+ or CD8+ T cells sorted from blood, obtained in a trial of the OX40 agonist ivuxolimab. The sequence derives from an adult with an advanced solid tumor such as melanoma, head and neck, liver or kidney cancer. This chain's CDR3 is CASTAQGLMNTEAFF. The CDR3 nucleotides read TGTGCCAGCACCGCTCAGGGTCTTATGAACACTGAAGCTTTCTTT.